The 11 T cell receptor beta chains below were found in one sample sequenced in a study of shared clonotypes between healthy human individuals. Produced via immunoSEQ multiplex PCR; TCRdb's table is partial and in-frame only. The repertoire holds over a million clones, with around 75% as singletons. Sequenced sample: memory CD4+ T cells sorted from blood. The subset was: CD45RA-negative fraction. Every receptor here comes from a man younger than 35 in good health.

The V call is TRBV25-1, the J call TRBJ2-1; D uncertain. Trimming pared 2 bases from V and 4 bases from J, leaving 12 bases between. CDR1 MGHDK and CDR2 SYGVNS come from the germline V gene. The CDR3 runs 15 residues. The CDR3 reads CASSEGTGSYNEQFF. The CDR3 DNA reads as TGTGCCAGCAGTGAAGGAACGGGCTCATACAATGAGCAGTTCTTC.

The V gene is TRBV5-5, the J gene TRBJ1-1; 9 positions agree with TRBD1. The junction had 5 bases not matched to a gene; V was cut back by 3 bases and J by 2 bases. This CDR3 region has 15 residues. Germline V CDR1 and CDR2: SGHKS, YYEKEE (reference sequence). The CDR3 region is CASSYRGLGNTEAFF. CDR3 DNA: TGTGCCAGCAGCTACAGGGGGCTAGGTAACACTGAAGCTTTCTTT.

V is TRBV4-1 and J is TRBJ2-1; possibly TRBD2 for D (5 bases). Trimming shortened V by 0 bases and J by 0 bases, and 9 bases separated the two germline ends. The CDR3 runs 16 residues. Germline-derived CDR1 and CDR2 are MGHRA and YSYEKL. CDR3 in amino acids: CASSQDPSSSYNEQFF. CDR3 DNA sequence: TGCGCCAGCAGCCAAGATCCTAGCAGCTCCTACAATGAGCAGTTCTTC.

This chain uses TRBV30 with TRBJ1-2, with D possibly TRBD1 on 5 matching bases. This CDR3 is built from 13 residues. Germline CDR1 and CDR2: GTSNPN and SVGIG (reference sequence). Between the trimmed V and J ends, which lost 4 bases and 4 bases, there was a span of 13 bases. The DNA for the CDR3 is TGTGCCTGGAATGAGGGGTGGAGCTATGGCTACACCTTC. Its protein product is CAWNEGWSYGYTF.

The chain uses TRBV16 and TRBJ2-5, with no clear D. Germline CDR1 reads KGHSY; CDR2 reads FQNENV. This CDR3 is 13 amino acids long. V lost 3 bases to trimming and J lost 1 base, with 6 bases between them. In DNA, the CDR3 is TGTGCCAGCAGCCAGGGCAGCCAAGAGACCCAGTACTTC. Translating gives CASSQGSQETQYF.

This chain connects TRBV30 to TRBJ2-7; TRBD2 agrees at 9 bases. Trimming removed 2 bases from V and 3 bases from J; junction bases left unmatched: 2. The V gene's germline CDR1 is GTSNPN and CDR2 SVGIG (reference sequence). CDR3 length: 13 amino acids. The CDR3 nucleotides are TGTGCCTGGAGTCGCGGGGGGGACTACGAGCAGTACTTC. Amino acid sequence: CAWSRGGDYEQYF.

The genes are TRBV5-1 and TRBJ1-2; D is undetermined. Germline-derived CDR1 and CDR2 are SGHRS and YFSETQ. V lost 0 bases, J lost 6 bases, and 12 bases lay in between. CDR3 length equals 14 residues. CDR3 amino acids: CASSLVGSNHGYTF. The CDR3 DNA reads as TGCGCCAGCAGCTTGGTGGGCAGCAACCATGGCTACACCTTC.

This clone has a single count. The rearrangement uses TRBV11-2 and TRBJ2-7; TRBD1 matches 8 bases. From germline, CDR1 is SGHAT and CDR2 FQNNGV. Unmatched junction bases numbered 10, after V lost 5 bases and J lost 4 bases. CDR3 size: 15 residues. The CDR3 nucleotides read TGTGCCAGCAGCGCCAACGGACAGGGTAGATACGAGCAGTACTTC. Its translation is CASSANGQGRYEQYF.

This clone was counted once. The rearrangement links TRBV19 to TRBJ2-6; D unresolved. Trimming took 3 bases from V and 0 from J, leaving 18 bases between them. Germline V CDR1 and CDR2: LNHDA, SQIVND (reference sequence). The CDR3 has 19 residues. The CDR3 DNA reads TGTGCCAGTAGTATGGGCCTCACAGCTCCCCCCTCTGGGGCCAACGTCCTGACTTTC. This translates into CASSMGLTAPPSGANVLTF.

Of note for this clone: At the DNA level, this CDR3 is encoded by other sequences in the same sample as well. CDR3 nucleotide sequence: TGCAGTGCTAGGGGTGATGAGCAGTTCTTC. Protein sequence: CSARGDEQFF. This rearrangement joins TRBV20-1 to TRBJ2-1; no firm D call. The CDR3 is 10 amino acids. Germline CDR1 DFQATT, CDR2 SNEGSKA (reference sequence). Trimming took off 3 bases at V and 8 bases at J, with 5 bases between the two ends.

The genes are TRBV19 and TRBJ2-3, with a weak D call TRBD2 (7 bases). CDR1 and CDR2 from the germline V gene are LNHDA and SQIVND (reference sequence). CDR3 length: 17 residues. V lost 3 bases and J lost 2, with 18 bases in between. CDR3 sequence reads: CASSIYVSGGTTDTQYF. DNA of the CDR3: TGTGCCAGTAGTATCTATGTTTCGGGGGGCACCACAGATACGCAGTATTTT.